This TCR beta chain was identified during a study of T cells in localized non-small cell lung cancer. Regarding the study as a whole: Tumor showed lower T cell clonality than uninvolved adjacent lung, where it was highest. There were a median 57 of the top 100 tumor clones appearing in adjacent lung.

Profiling relied on immunoSEQ multiplex PCR, and the TCRdb table lists in-frame clones only, not all of them. This repertoire shows under 35,000 clones, around 80% found once; its top ten account for around 34%. Notes on this clone: Its antigen is unknown.

The junction had 4 bases not matched to a gene; V was cut back by 4 bases and J by 6 bases. Germline CDR1 and CDR2: SGHRS and YFSETQ. The CDR3 length is 14 residues. The sequencing used peripheral blood, collected before any cancer treatment. This TCR was recovered from a male donor older than 55 with stage II squamous cell lung carcinoma. The chain is built from TRBV5-1 and TRBJ2-1, with 10 bases aligning to TRBD2. The CDR3 loop reads CASSLWTSGNEQFF. CDR3 DNA sequence: TGCGCCAGCAGCCTGTGGACTAGCGGCAATGAGCAGTTCTTC.